The sequence of this T cell receptor beta chain was determined in a study of blood T cells in healthy people across ages. This clonotype was detected a few times. The second PCR ran about 6 to 12 cycles with a sample-barcoded 5' primer and J-beta primers. MiXCR was run by TCRdb on the 5' RACE reads, yielding one entry per CDR3 protein. The repertoire holds roughly 570,000 distinct CDR3 sequences, roughly 29% seen once, with about 18% in the top ten. Source material: blood. The clonotype comes from a woman between 70 and 85 years old in good health.

The CDR3 is CASSLGLAGDQAQYF. The DNA for the CDR3 is TGTGCCAGCAGCTTAGGTCTAGCGGGGGATCAGGCCCAGTACTTC. The chain recombines TRBV7-2 with TRBJ2-1; 10 bases map to TRBD2. The end of the DNA aligns better with TRBJ2-5, so the J call may be wrong. The CDR3 runs to 15 residues. CDR1 and CDR2 (germline): SGHTA, FQGNSA.